A selection of T cell receptor beta chains follows, all from one sample in a study of cytomegalovirus exposure and HLA in healthy donors. The protocol was immunoSEQ multiplex PCR, while the TCRdb copy is restricted to in-frame clones and leaves out a portion. This sample has about 59,000 clones; under 90% occur once, and the top ten carry approximately 3.6%. The sample comprised PBMCs. These receptors originate from a woman aged 40 to 49 in good health and CMV-seronegative. The CDR3 runs from the conserved cysteine through the conserved F or W. D genes are given only for firm matches. The size entry is marked missing in some rows and otherwise reads once, few, many or a size class.

d_gene	v_gene	abundance	j_gene	CDR3aa	CDR3nt
-	TRBV9	-	TRBJ2-2	CASSVGPSGSLPGELFF	TGTGCCAGCAGCGTTGGCCCCTCAGGTTCCCTCCCCGGGGAGCTGTTTTTT
TRBD2	TRBV9	-	TRBJ2-1	CASSTSTSGGAGQFF	TGTGCCAGCAGCACTTCGACTAGCGGGGGCGCTGGGCAGTTCTTC
TRBD1	TRBV27	-	TRBJ2-5	CASSVGTGATQETQYF	TGTGCCAGCAGTGTTGGAACAGGGGCAACTCAGGAGACCCAGTACTTC
-	TRBV5-1	-	TRBJ1-1	CASSPGQGGSYTEAFF	TGCGCCAGCTCACCGGGACAAGGGGGTTCCTACACTGAAGCTTTCTTT
TRBD1	TRBV9	few	TRBJ2-7	CASSVGQGASYEQYF	TGTGCCAGCAGCGTTGGACAGGGAGCCTCCTACGAGCAGTACTTC
-	TRBV29-1	-	TRBJ2-1	CSVVNGDNEQFF	TGCAGCGTTGTGAACGGTGACAATGAGCAGTTCTTC
-	TRBV30	few	TRBJ1-3	CAWDRLLLDTIYF	TGTGCCTGGGACAGGTTGCTTCTAGACACCATATATTTT
TRBD1	TRBV6-4	-	TRBJ2-7	CASSGDSSSYEQYF	TGTGCCAGCAGCGGGGACAGTAGCTCCTACGAGCAGTACTTC
TRBD2	TRBV9	-	TRBJ2-1	CASSVATSGRAGYNEQFF	TGTGCCAGCAGCGTAGCTACTAGCGGGAGGGCCGGCTACAATGAGCAGTTCTTC
-	TRBV5-6	-	TRBJ1-2	CASSLSRTGRSGYTF	TGTGCCAGCAGCTTGTCCCGAACAGGGAGAAGTGGCTACACCTTC
TRBD1	TRBV19	-	TRBJ1-5	CASSRPGQGTYGNQPQHF	TGTGCCAGTAGTAGGCCGGGACAGGGGACGTATGGCAATCAGCCCCAGCATTTT
TRBD1	TRBV7-9	-	TRBJ2-7	CASSSGTGLTYEQYF	TGTGCCAGCAGCTCCGGGACAGGTCTAACCTACGAGCAGTACTTC
TRBD2	TRBV11-2	-	TRBJ2-3	CASSIGTSSYTDTQYF	TGTGCCAGCAGCATCGGGACTAGCTCCTACACAGATACGCAGTATTTT
-	TRBV19	-	TRBJ1-4	CASSQNGRQATNEKLFF	TGTGCCAGTTCCCAGAATGGACGACAGGCAACTAATGAAAAACTGTTTTTT
-	TRBV5-6	-	TRBJ1-5	CASSLDGTTNQPQHF	TGTGCCAGCAGCTTGGATGGGACTACGAATCAGCCCCAGCATTTT